The sequence of this T cell receptor (beta chain) was determined in a study of beta chain features in type 1 diabetes. Notes on the study in general: For patients and controls alike, PCR might favor shorter templates to the same degree.

Germline assignment: CDR1 LGHNA and CDR2 YSLEER. The CDR3 is 15 residues long. The ends lost 6 bases at V and 10 bases at J; junction bases unmatched: 12. The entirety of the isolated RNA underwent reverse transcription, so expressed TCRB transcripts were sequenced. The assay was immunoSEQ multiplex PCR, and TCRdb's table has in-frame clones only and misses some. The sample records 40,000 to 45,000 clones, about half being singletons. This clone has more than one count but fewer than ten. Its matching antigen is unknown. The clonotype comes from a woman aged 18-29 years in good health. The sequencing sample was made of Tregs from blood. The rearrangement joins TRBV4-3 to TRBJ2-1, with 10 bases aligning to TRBD2. The CDR3: CASRKQREGPREQFF. CDR3 DNA sequence: TGCGCCAGCAGGAAACAGCGGGAGGGCCCTCGGGAGCAGTTCTTC.